This TCR beta chain derives from a study of identical twins. The V segment lost 6 bases and the J segment 0 bases; nucleotides outside the gene matches: 4. The CDR3 contains 15 residues. Every donor was a healthy Caucasian. Study outcomes and limitations: The models systematically underestimated how much out-of-frame TCR alpha was shared in monozygotic twins.

A note on this clonotype: The antigen is unknown.

TCRdb recomputed calls from the 5' RACE reads with MiXCR, one row per CDR3 protein. The table lists 300,000 to 400,000 distinct CDR3 sequences, 9% to 15% of them singletons. The same specimen was also included in a second study, on yellow fever vaccine responses in identical twins.

The rearrangement links TRBV12-3 or TRBV12-4 to TRBJ2-7; 11 bases line up with TRBD1. This receptor was taken from a young woman in good health. The sequenced material came from CD8+ T cells sorted from blood. CDR3 loop: CASRSGTGGSYEQYF. CDR3 DNA sequence: TGTGCCAGCAGGTCCGGGACAGGGGGCTCCTACGAGCAGTACTTC.